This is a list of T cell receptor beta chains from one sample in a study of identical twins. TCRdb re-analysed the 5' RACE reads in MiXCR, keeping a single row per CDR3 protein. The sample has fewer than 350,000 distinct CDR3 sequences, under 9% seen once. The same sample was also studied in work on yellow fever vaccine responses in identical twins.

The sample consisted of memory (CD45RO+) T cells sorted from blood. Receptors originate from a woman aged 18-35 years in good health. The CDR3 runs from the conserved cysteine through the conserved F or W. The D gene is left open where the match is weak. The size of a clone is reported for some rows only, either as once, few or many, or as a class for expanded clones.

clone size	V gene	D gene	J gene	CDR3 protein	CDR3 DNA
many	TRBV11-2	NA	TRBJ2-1	CASAPQGNEQFF	TGTGCCAGCGCCCCCCAAGGCAATGAGCAGTTCTTC
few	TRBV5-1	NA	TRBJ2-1	CASRSPSRASGEQFF	TGCGCCAGCAGGTCGCCTAGTCGGGCCTCGGGTGAGCAGTTCTTC
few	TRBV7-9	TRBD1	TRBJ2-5	CASSSKGGQGPQETQYF	TGTGCCAGCAGCTCCAAGGGGGGACAGGGCCCCCAAGAGACCCAGTACTTC
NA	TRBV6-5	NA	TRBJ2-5	CASGQETQYF	TGTGCCTCCGGCCAAGAGACCCAGTACTTC
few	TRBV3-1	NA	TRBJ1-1	CASSRSTMMNTEAFF	TGTGCCAGCAGCCGCTCAACAATGATGAACACTGAAGCTTTCTTT
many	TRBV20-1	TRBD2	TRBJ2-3	CSANPGTSGELDTQYF	TGCAGTGCCAACCCCGGGACTAGCGGGGAATTAGATACGCAGTATTTT
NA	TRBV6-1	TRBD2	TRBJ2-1	CASSSGGTSGYNEQLF	TGTGCCAGCAGCTCGGGCGGGACTAGCGGCTACAATGAGCAGCTCTTC
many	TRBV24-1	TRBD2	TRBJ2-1	CATSDSLAEVYNEQFF	TGTGCCACCAGTGATTCCCTAGCGGAAGTCTACAATGAGCAGTTCTTC
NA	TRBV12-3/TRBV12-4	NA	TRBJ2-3	CASSSTGNPTDTQYF	TGTGCCAGCAGTAGCACGGGAAATCCCACAGATACGCAGTATTTT
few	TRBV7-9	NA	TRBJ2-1	CAGSRAGSDEQFF	TGTGCCGGGTCGCGGGCAGGTAGCGATGAGCAGTTCTTC
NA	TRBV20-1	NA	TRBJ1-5	CSARDARVSDRGNQPQHF	TGCAGTGCTAGAGATGCCAGGGTGTCCGATAGGGGCAATCAGCCCCAGCATTTT
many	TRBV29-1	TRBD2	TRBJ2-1	CSGRSGTSGRGEQFF	TGCAGCGGTAGGTCCGGGACTAGCGGGAGAGGTGAGCAGTTCTTC
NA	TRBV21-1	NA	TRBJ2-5	CAGNPTGPKRALFKETQYF	TGTGCCGGCAACCCGACGGGGCCCAAGCGGGCCCTCTTTAAAGAGACCCAGTACTTC
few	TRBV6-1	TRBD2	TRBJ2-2	CASSETSGGTGELFF	TGTGCCAGCAGTGAAACGAGCGGGGGAACCGGGGAGCTGTTTTTT
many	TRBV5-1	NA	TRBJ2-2	CASSPPPHGELFF	TGCGCCAGCAGCCCGCCCCCTCACGGGGAGCTGTTTTTT
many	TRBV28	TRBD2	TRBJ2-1	CASSEGLAGVNEQFF	TGTGCCAGCAGTGAGGGACTAGCGGGAGTTAATGAGCAGTTCTTC
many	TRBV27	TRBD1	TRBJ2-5	CASSTLYGTGGETQYF	TGTGCCAGCAGCACCTTGTACGGGACAGGGGGAGAGACCCAGTACTTC
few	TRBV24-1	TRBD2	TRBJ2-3	CATSPHPGTSGTDTQYF	TGTGCCACCAGTCCCCATCCCGGGACTAGCGGGACAGATACGCAGTATTTT
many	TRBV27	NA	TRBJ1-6	CASSFSAVHSPLHF	TGTGCCAGCAGTTTTTCGGCAGTACATTCACCCCTCCACTTT
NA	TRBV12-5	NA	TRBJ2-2	CASGLPYTGELFF	TGTGCTAGTGGTTTGCCTTACACCGGGGAGCTGTTTTTT
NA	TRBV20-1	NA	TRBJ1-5	CCASSVLENAMNQPQHF	TGCTGTGCTAGTTCGGTTTTGGAGAACGCTATGAATCAGCCCCAGCATTTT
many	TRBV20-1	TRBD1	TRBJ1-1	CSALGQGWTEAFF	TGCAGTGCTCTAGGACAGGGATGGACTGAAGCTTTCTTT
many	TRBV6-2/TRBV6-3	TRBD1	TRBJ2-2	CASSFSGTDTGELFF	TGTGCCAGCAGTTTCTCCGGGACAGACACCGGGGAGCTGTTTTTT
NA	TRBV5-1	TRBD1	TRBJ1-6	CASSSQGVSYNSPLHF	TGCGCCAGCAGCTCACAGGGGGTTTCCTATAATTCACCCCTCCACTTT
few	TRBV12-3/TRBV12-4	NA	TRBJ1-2	CASSLNRDGYTF	TGTGCCAGCAGTTTGAACAGGGATGGCTACACCTTC
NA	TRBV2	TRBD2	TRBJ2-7	CASCRGGYEQYF	TGTGCCAGCTGTCGGGGGGGGTACGAGCAGTACTTC
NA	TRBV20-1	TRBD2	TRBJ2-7	CSAREASGIYEQYF	TGCAGTGCTAGAGAAGCTAGCGGGATCTACGAGCAGTACTTC
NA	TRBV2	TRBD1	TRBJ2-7	CASREDRTYEQYF	TGTGCCAGCAGGGAGGACAGGACCTACGAGCAGTACTTC
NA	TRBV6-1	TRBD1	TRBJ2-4	CASSPTGDKNIQYF	TGTGCCAGCAGCCCGACAGGGGACAAAAACATTCAGTACTTC
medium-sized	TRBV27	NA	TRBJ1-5	CASGPKSSNQPQHF	TGTGCCAGCGGACCCAAGAGTAGCAATCAGCCCCAGCATTTT
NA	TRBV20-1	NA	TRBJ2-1	CSARDHKKRSRVDEQFF	TGCAGTGCTAGAGACCACAAAAAGCGGAGCCGCGTGGATGAGCAGTTCTTC
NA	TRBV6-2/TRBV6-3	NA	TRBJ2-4	CASSYSVSNIQYF	TGTGCCAGCAGTTATTCTGTGTCAAACATTCAGTACTTC
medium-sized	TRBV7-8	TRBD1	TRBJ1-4	CASSGDRGFEKLFF	TGTGCCAGCAGCGGGGACAGGGGATTTGAAAAACTGTTTTTT
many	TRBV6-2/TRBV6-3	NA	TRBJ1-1	CASSYRGGDTEAFF	TGTGCCAGCAGTTATCGAGGGGGGGACACTGAAGCTTTCTTT
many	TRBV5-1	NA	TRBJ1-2	CASRLDPNYGYTF	TGCGCCAGCAGACTTGATCCTAACTATGGCTACACCTTC
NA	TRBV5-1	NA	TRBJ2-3	CASSLGQPRGTDTQYF	TGCGCCAGCAGCTTGGGACAGCCAAGAGGTACAGATACGCAGTATTTT
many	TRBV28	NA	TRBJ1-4	CASRVPGTEKLFF	TGTGCCAGCAGGGTACCCGGGACAGAAAAACTGTTTTTT
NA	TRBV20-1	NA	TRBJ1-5	CSAIGGTHQPQHF	TGCAGTGCTATCGGTGGGACACATCAGCCCCAGCATTTT
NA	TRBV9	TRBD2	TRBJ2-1	CASSVVGGEGEQFF	TGTGCCAGCAGCGTAGTGGGGGGGGAAGGGGAGCAGTTCTTC
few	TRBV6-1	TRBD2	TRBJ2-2	CASALAGEDGSGELFF	TGTGCCAGCGCACTAGCGGGAGAAGATGGGTCCGGGGAGCTGTTTTTT
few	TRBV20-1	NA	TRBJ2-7	CSASRGTHYEQYF	TGCAGTGCTAGTCGGGGGACCCACTACGAGCAGTACTTC
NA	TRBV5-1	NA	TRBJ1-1	CATGEGMNTEAFF	TGCGCCACCGGAGAGGGGATGAACACTGAAGCTTTCTTT
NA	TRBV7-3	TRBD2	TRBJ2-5	CASSLKRVLLAGRTSNQETQYF	TGTGCCAGCAGCTTAAAAAGGGTATTACTAGCGGGACGAACTTCAAACCAAGAGACCCAGTACTTC
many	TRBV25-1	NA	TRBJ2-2	CASSEFFSEGTGELFF	TGTGCCAGCAGTGAATTCTTCAGCGAGGGGACCGGGGAGCTGTTTTTT
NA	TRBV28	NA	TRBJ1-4	CASSLGGRRVNEKLFF	TGTGCCAGCAGTTTAGGGGGCCGGCGAGTTAATGAAAAACTGTTTTTT
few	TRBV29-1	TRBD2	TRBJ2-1	CSVEGLADHNEQFF	TGCAGCGTTGAGGGACTAGCGGACCACAATGAGCAGTTCTTC
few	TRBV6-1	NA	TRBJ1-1	CASTSIGGTEAFF	TGTGCCAGCACCTCCATCGGGGGGACTGAAGCTTTCTTT
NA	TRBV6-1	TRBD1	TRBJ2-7	CASSADRAYEQYF	TGTGCCAGCAGCGCCGACAGGGCCTACGAGCAGTACTTC
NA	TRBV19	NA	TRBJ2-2	CASRSQGSYTGELFF	TGTGCCAGTAGGTCCCAGGGGTCGTACACCGGGGAGCTGTTTTTT
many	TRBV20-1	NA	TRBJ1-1	CSATDLRNTEAFF	TGCAGTGCGACGGACTTAAGGAACACTGAAGCTTTCTTT
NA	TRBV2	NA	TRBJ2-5	CASRKDSQETQYF	TGTGCCAGCAGGAAGGACAGCCAAGAGACCCAGTACTTC
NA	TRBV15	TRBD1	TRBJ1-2	CATSRESGGGYGYTF	TGTGCCACCAGCAGAGAATCAGGGGGAGGCTATGGCTACACCTTC
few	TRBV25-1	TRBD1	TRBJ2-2	CASSGRTGSFGELFF	TGTGCCAGCAGTGGGAGGACAGGGAGCTTCGGGGAGCTGTTTTTT
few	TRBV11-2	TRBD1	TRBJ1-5	CASSSDRGDNQPQHF	TGTGCCAGCAGCTCCGACAGGGGTGACAATCAGCCCCAGCATTTT
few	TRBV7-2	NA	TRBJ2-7	CASSGGQSVYEQYF	TGTGCCAGCAGCGGAGGACAGTCGGTCTACGAGCAGTACTTC
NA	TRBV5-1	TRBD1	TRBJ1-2	CASSLVGALRDRNYGYTF	TGCGCCAGCAGCCTGGTTGGGGCCTTGCGGGACAGGAACTATGGCTACACCTTC
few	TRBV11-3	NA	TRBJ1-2	CASSLKLGQAYGYTF	TGTGCCAGCAGCTTAAAGTTAGGCCAGGCCTATGGCTACACCTTC